What follows describes a single T cell receptor beta chain. Germline V gives CDR1 DFQATT, CDR2 SNEGSKA (reference sequence). The CDR3 sequence is 11 residues long. Trimming removed 1 base at V and 9 bases at J, with 7 bases between. This entry is derived from a study of blood T cells in healthy people across ages. A sample-barcoded 5' primer and a J-beta primer mix were used in a second PCR of roughly 7 to 12 cycles. A single record per CDR3 protein comes from TCRdb applying MiXCR to the 5' RACE reads. The data contain more than 650,000 distinct CDR3 sequences, over 20% of them seen just once; the ten biggest clones take up approximately 20%.

The J gene is TRBJ2-1, the V gene TRBV20-1; D unresolved. The sequence was obtained from a man between 65 and 85 years old in good health. The sequenced sample consisted of blood. The CDR3 nucleotides read TGCAGTGCTAGAGGTCCGGGTGAGCAGTTCTTC. Translated, it gives CSARGPGEQFF.